The present TCR beta chain was sequenced within a study of cytomegalovirus exposure and HLA in healthy donors. Broader study findings: The tendency of first-cohort TCR clusters to co-occur in the approximately 120 validation repertoires was identified by a subsequent analysis. According to the study, about 180 TCR beta chains were cytomegalovirus-associated. A few chains tied to CMV proved CMV antigen-specific in vitro.

In regard to this clone: Antigen: not known.

Germline values: CDR1 MRHNA, CDR2 SNTAGT. This CDR3 is 14 amino acids long. With 3 bases removed from V and 4 bases from J, the gap between germline ends came to 11 bases. The donors were part of the validation cohort of 100 to 150 subjects. That cohort was separate from the first cohort, which comprised roughly 670 subjects. Here immunoSEQ multiplex PCR was the method, and the copy in TCRdb shows in-frame clones only, minus some. The sample yields fewer than 400,000 clones, 88% seen once. The sample consisted of PBMCs. V gene TRBV6-4 combines with J gene TRBJ2-3; D might be TRBD1 (5 bases). The TCR was taken from a man aged 30 to 45 in good health and CMV-seronegative. The CDR3 coding sequence is TGTGCCAGCAGTGAAGGGGCAGGCGCAGATACGCAGTATTTT. Its translation is CASSEGAGADTQYF.